This T cell receptor beta chain was recorded in a study of control samples from healthy donors and cancer patients. Germline V gene lookup returns CDR1 SGHNT and CDR2 YYREEE (reference sequence). This CDR3 is 15 amino acids long. V was pared by 4 bases and J by 6 bases, with 12 bases of the junction left unmatched. Sequencing used immunoSEQ multiplex PCR; TCRdb keeps in-frame clones, though not all of them. The top ten clones hold approximately 4% of a sample with 90,000 to 110,000 clones, roughly nine tenths of them seen once. The receptor comes from a human donor in good health. The donor label of this sample is uncertain. The sequenced sample consisted of blood. V is TRBV5-4 and J is TRBJ1-2; 7 bases are shared with TRBD1. The CDR3 protein is CASSDKDRVFHGYTF. The CDR3 DNA reads TGTGCCAGCAGCGACAAAGACAGGGTCTTCCATGGCTACACCTTC.